The 30 T cell receptor beta chains listed next were all sequenced from one sample in a study of graft-versus-host responses after intestinal transplantation. Using immunoSEQ multiplex PCR, the repertoire was profiled, and TCRdb retains in-frame clones only, with some absent. The sample yields 90,000 to 120,000 clones, 80% to 90% seen once. Antigens of these TCRs are unknown. This specimen was unstimulated CD4+ T cells sorted from spleen or lymph node cells, taken before transplant. The receptors were sampled from a human donor who was the organ donor for an intestinal transplant.

J is TRBJ1-3 and V is TRBV6-5; 7 nucleotides match TRBD1. Unmatched junction bases numbered 6, after V lost 5 bases and J lost 5 bases. The CDR3 totals 14 residues. Germline lookup yields CDR1 MNHEY and CDR2 SVGAGI. In DNA, the CDR3 is TGTGCCAGCAGTCCCGACAGGGCTCGAAACACCATATATTTT. Translation gives CASSPDRARNTIYF.

As regards this clone: Other DNA sequences in the sample encode the same CDR3. The J gene is TRBJ1-1, the V gene TRBV6-1; D unclear. The V end lost 2 bases, the J end lost 1 base, and 5 bases lay between the germline ends. The CDR3 contains 13 residues. The V gene's germline CDR1 is MNHNS and CDR2 SASEGT. This chain's CDR3 is CASSERPNTEAFF. DNA of the CDR3: TGTGCCAGCAGTGAAAGGCCGAACACTGAAGCTTTCTTT.

This clone occurred a few times. The rearrangement links TRBV5-3 to TRBJ2-1; 7 bases line up with TRBD2. TRBV5-3 is an open reading frame, and its role is uncertain. Germline trimming cut 2 bases from V and 7 bases from J; bases unmatched to any gene: 9. The CDR3 is made up of 15 amino acids. The CDR3 coding sequence is TGTGCCAGAAGCTTCGGGGGGATATGGGATAATGAGCAGTTCTTC. This codes for CARSFGGIWDNEQFF.

V and J are TRBV27 and TRBJ1-2; the match to TRBD1 covers 7 bases. Germline values: CDR1 MNHEY, CDR2 SMNVEV (reference sequence). With 7 bases clipped from V and 6 bases from J, the junction kept 11 bases outside the gene matches. CDR3 length: 14 amino acids. DNA of the CDR3: TGTGCCAGCATGCTAACAGGGGTTAGTCATGGCTACACCTTC. It is translated as CASMLTGVSHGYTF.

This rearrangement joins TRBV20-1 to TRBJ1-1; D not certain. The CDR3 is made up of 10 amino acids. V was shortened by 4 bases and J by 10 bases, with 10 bases between the two germline ends. Germline V lookup: CDR1 DFQATT, CDR2 SNEGSKA (reference sequence). CDR3 nucleotides: TGCAGTGCTAACAGATTCGGAGCTTTCTTT. This codes for CSANRFGAFF.

V is TRBV2 and J is TRBJ2-7; D is possibly TRBD1 (6 bases). CDR3 length: 15 amino acids. Germline V gene lookup returns CDR1 SNHLY and CDR2 FYNNEI. Trimming left V 5 bases short and J 2 bases short, with 16 bases between. CDR3 coding DNA: TGTGCCAGCAGTCGAGAACAGGGTCCGACCTACGAGCAGTACTTC. Its translation: CASSREQGPTYEQYF.

This sequence joins TRBV10-2 and TRBJ2-7; D ambiguous. The germline V gene has CDR1 WSHSY and CDR2 SAAADI. V gave up 4 bases and J gave up 0 bases, with 4 bases separating them. The CDR3 has 12 amino acids. Here the CDR3 DNA reads TGCGCCAGCAGTGCAACCTCCTACGAGCAGTACTTC. Translating it yields CASSATSYEQYF.

The chain carries TRBV29-1 and TRBJ2-3; the match to TRBD2 covers 10 bases. Germline CDR1 and CDR2: SQVTM and ANQGSEA. This CDR3 has 16 residues. J gave up 0 bases and V 3 bases, and 6 bases lay outside the gene matches. The CDR3 is CSVESSGGSSTDTQYF. The CDR3 region has the DNA TGCAGCGTTGAGTCTAGCGGGGGCTCCAGCACAGATACGCAGTATTTT.

This clone has just a few counts. The rearrangement uses TRBV30 and TRBJ2-1; D gene unclear. Trimming cost V 0 bases and J 6 bases, with 6 bases left between them. The CDR3 sequence is 12 residues long. Germline CDR1 GTSNPN, CDR2 SVGIG (reference sequence). The CDR3 spells CAWSVLFNEQFF. The CDR3 DNA sequence: TGTGCCTGGAGTGTACTTTTCAATGAGCAGTTCTTC. Using reference TRBV30 and TRBJ2-1 for the parts outside the CDR3, the full variable domain is SQTIHQWPATLVQPVGSPLSLECTVEGTSNPNLYWYRQAAGRGLQLLFYSVGIGQISSEVPQNLSASRPQDRQFILSSKKLLLSDSGFYLCAWSVLFNEQFFGPGTRLTVL.

The chain uses TRBV18 and TRBJ1-6; D is perhaps TRBD1 (5 bases). Trimming removed 4 bases at V and 7 bases at J, with 11 bases between. CDR3 size: 14 residues. The germline V gene encodes CDR1 KGHSH and CDR2 LQKENI. In DNA, the CDR3 is TGTGCCAGCTCACAGCCGGAGGGGAATTCACCCCTCCACTTT. Residues: CASSQPEGNSPLHF. The whole variable domain, filled in from reference TRBV18 and TRBJ1-6, reads NAGVMQNPRHLVRRRGQEARLRCSPMKGHSHVYWYRQLPEEGLKFMVYLQKENIIDESGMPKERFSAEFPKEGPSILRIQQVVRGDSAAYFCASSQPEGNSPLHFGNGTRLTVT.

The CDR3 region is CASSTGGGQETQYF. Here the CDR3 DNA reads TGCGCCAGCAGTACAGGGGGTGGCCAAGAGACCCAGTACTTC. The chain joins TRBV5-1 to TRBJ2-5; 8 bases align to TRBD1. Losses at the gene ends were 5 bases for V and 1 base for J; bases not matched to a gene: 4. The germline V gene encodes CDR1 SGHRS and CDR2 YFSETQ. The CDR3 loop spans 14 amino acids.

The chain combines TRBV30 with TRBJ2-3; possible D gene TRBD2, 5 bases. The CDR3 contains 14 residues. In germline, CDR1 is GTSNPN, CDR2 SVGIG (reference sequence). Trimming removed 5 bases from V and 2 bases from J, with 14 bases in between. CDR3 sequence reads: CAWRPSGTTDTQYF. The CDR3 DNA sequence: TGTGCCTGGCGGCCCTCGGGAACCACAGATACGCAGTATTTT.

V and J are TRBV18 and TRBJ2-7; the match to TRBD2 covers 7 bases. V shed 0 bases and J 0 bases; nucleotides not matched to a gene: 5. CDR3 size: 16 residues. Germline CDR1 reads KGHSH; CDR2 reads LQKENI. CDR3 DNA sequence: TGTGCCAGCTCACCACCCCTAGCGGTAAGCTCCTACGAGCAGTACTTC. It is translated as CASSPPLAVSSYEQYF.

This clone was counted a few times. The chain's CDR3 is CASSSRDQTYEQYF. The CDR3 DNA sequence: TGTGCCAGTAGTTCCCGGGACCAGACCTACGAGCAGTACTTC. The chain carries TRBV19 and TRBJ2-7, with D possibly being TRBD1 or TRBD2 (5 bases each). This CDR3 contains 14 residues. Deletions cut 5 bases from V and 2 bases from J, with 13 bases between. Germline V gives CDR1 LNHDA, CDR2 SQIVND (reference sequence).

The V gene is TRBV7-2, the J gene TRBJ1-5; D call uncertain. CDR3 length: 13 residues. V gave up 5 bases and J gave up 8 bases, with 13 bases separating them. CDR1 and CDR2 from the germline V gene are SGHTA and FQGNSA. DNA for the CDR3: TGTGCCAGCAGCCTCAGAAGGATGGAGCCCCAGCATTTT. It encodes CASSLRRMEPQHF.

The chain has TRBV4-1 and TRBJ2-1, with TRBD2 matching over 8 bases. Per germline, CDR1 MGHRA and CDR2 YSYEKL. The CDR3 sequence is 17 residues long. The V gene end was trimmed by 1 base and the J gene end by 3 bases; junction bases not matched to a gene: 8. The CDR3 here is CASSQVLTGGLYNEQFF. The CDR3 DNA is TGCGCCAGCAGCCAAGTCCTTACGGGAGGGCTCTACAATGAGCAGTTCTTC.

The CDR3: CASSWGHQNTEAFF. The CDR3 DNA follows: TGTGCCAGCAGCTGGGGACACCAGAACACTGAAGCTTTCTTT. This chain links TRBV7-6 with TRBJ1-1; the D gene is possibly TRBD1 (6 bases). The CDR3 sequence is 14 residues long. Trimming removed 4 bases from V and 1 base from J, with 10 bases in between. Germline CDR1 SGHVS, CDR2 FNYEAQ.

The chain is built from TRBV27 and TRBJ2-7; tentative D call: TRBD1 (8 bases). The CDR3 is 14 residues long. CDR1 MNHEY and CDR2 SMNVEV come from the germline V gene (reference sequence). V dropped 2 bases and J dropped 5 bases, with 13 bases sitting between them. The DNA of the CDR3 is TGTGCCAGCAGTTTAACAGGGGGGGGTGACGAGCAGTACTTC. Translation gives CASSLTGGGDEQYF.

The chain is built from TRBV11-2 and TRBJ1-6, with no clear D. The CDR3 spans 14 residues. The germline V gene has CDR1 SGHAT and CDR2 FQNNGV. V dropped 6 bases and J dropped 7 bases, with 13 bases sitting between them. In DNA, the CDR3 is TGTGCCAGCAGAATCGTAGGTGGGAATTCACCCCTCCACTTT. Translated: CASRIVGGNSPLHF.

This chain uses TRBV5-4 with TRBJ2-1, with D possibly being TRBD1 (6 bases). Looked up from germline, CDR1 is SGHNT and CDR2 is YYREEE (reference sequence). This CDR3 has 19 residues. V lost 4 bases, J lost 2 bases, and 25 bases lay in between. Written as DNA, the CDR3 is TGTGCCAGCAGCCCCCTCGGGACAAAGGGCGGGCGTGCCTACAATGAGCAGTTCTTC. Translated: CASSPLGTKGGRAYNEQFF.

This chain joins TRBV10-2 and TRBJ2-1; TRBD2 matches 10 bases. Germline CDR1 reads WSHSY; CDR2 reads SAAADI. The CDR3 spans 14 residues. The junction had 6 bases not matched to a gene; V was cut back by 6 bases and J by 7 bases. The CDR3 region is CASRSSGSMNEQFF. The CDR3 DNA reads TGCGCCAGCAGATCTAGCGGGAGTATGAATGAGCAGTTCTTC.

V gene TRBV6-6 combines with J gene TRBJ2-7; D ambiguous. Germline CDR1 MNHNY, CDR2 SVGAGI (reference sequence). V dropped 2 bases and J dropped 0 bases, with 8 bases sitting between them. The CDR3 consists of 14 residues. CDR3 nucleotide sequence: TGTGCCAGCAGTTACACGGAATACTCCTACGAGCAGTACTTC. Translated, it gives CASSYTEYSYEQYF.

The genes are TRBV5-6 and TRBJ1-5; TRBD1 might be the D (6 bases). The CDR3 is 15 amino acids. The germline gives CDR1 SGHDT, CDR2 YYEEEE. The ends were cut back, 4 bases at V and 0 bases at J, with 11 bases in the middle. The CDR3: CASSRTAHSNQPQHF. DNA of the CDR3: TGTGCCAGCAGCAGGACAGCCCATAGCAATCAGCCCCAGCATTTT.

This clone was found once. V is TRBV5-5 and J is TRBJ2-5; 13 positions agree with TRBD2. J gave up 5 bases and V 0 bases, and 4 bases lay outside the gene matches. Germline CDR1 reads SGHKS; CDR2 reads YYEKEE (reference sequence). This CDR3 has 16 residues. CDR3 in amino acids: CASSLVLAGGLETQYF. The CDR3 DNA reads TGTGCCAGCAGCTTGGTACTAGCGGGGGGGTTGGAGACCCAGTACTTC.

The chain employs TRBV9 and TRBJ2-7; D remains ambiguous. Trimming removed 1 base at V and 0 bases at J, with 8 bases between. The germline gives CDR1 SGDLS, CDR2 YYNGEE. This CDR3 comprises 14 residues. CDR3 in amino acids: CASSVLKDSYEQYF. Here the CDR3 DNA reads TGTGCCAGCAGCGTACTGAAAGACTCCTACGAGCAGTACTTC.

The chain has TRBV25-1 and TRBJ2-1; 8 bases are shared with TRBD2. Losses at the gene ends were 5 bases for V and 2 bases for J; bases not matched to a gene: 5. Looked up from germline, CDR1 is MGHDK and CDR2 is SYGVNS. The CDR3 length is 15 residues. CDR3 amino acids: CASSPQTSAYNEQFF. CDR3 sequence (DNA): TGTGCCAGCAGTCCTCAGACTAGCGCCTACAATGAGCAGTTCTTC.

The V gene is TRBV12-5, the J gene TRBJ2-7; D is possibly TRBD2 (7 bases). V shed 9 bases and J shed 3 bases, with 15 bases lying between them. This CDR3 region has 13 residues. CDR1 and CDR2 from the germline V gene are LGHNT and FRNRAP. CDR3 protein: CASRGAGNYEQYF. The DNA of the CDR3 is TGTGCTAGCCGGGGGGCAGGGAACTACGAGCAGTACTTC.

The genes are TRBV19 and TRBJ2-7, with a possible D match to TRBD2 (5 bases). Germline loops: CDR1 LNHDA, CDR2 SQIVND (reference sequence). The CDR3 has 14 residues. V was cut by 0 bases and J by 3 bases, with 9 bases left in between. The CDR3 DNA is TGTGCCAGTAGTATAGATCATAGCGACTACGAGCAGTACTTC. Encoded protein: CASSIDHSDYEQYF.

CDR3 sequence (DNA): TGTGCCAGCACATTAGCGGGAGGCGGGACCCAGTACTTC. It encodes CASTLAGGGTQYF. The genes are TRBV11-3 and TRBJ2-5, with TRBD2 matching 10 bases. V dropped 7 bases and J dropped 7; count of bases not matched to a gene: 6. Looked up from germline, CDR1 is SGHNT and CDR2 is YENEEA. The CDR3 has 13 residues.

The genes are TRBV4-2 and TRBJ1-4, with D maybe TRBD1 (6 bases). The germline gives CDR1 LGHNA, CDR2 YNFKEQ. Trimming shortened V by 5 bases and J by 6 bases, and 16 bases separated the two germline ends. This CDR3 is 15 amino acids long. The CDR3 DNA reads TGTGCCAGCAGCGGCCAGGGGAGGCCGGATGAAAAACTGTTTTTT. This sequence encodes CASSGQGRPDEKLFF.